This T cell receptor beta chain came from a study of T cells in Graves' hyperthyroidism and ophthalmopathy. Germline V CDR1 and CDR2: DFQATT, SNEGSKA (reference sequence). The CDR3 extends over 16 amino acids. The V end was cut by 5 bases, the J end by 0 bases, with 19 bases between. What was amplified from RNA transcripts were TCR beta CDR3 regions. First-round RT-PCR targeting the TCR CDR3 was performed with the HTBI primer set. Via MiXCR, TCRdb re-called the multiplex PCR reads, giving one row per CDR3 protein. The table includes around 490,000 distinct CDR3 sequences, just under 20% detected once. The sample holds a few counts of this clonotype.

The clonotype comes from a middle-aged man with Graves' ophthalmopathy. The rearrangement links TRBV20-1 to TRBJ2-5; a possible D gene is TRBD1 (6 bases). Sample: blood. Here the CDR3 reads CSAVGPSQGNQETQYF. CDR3 DNA: TGCAGTGCTGTAGGACCCTCCCAGGGGAACCAAGAGACCCAGTACTTC.